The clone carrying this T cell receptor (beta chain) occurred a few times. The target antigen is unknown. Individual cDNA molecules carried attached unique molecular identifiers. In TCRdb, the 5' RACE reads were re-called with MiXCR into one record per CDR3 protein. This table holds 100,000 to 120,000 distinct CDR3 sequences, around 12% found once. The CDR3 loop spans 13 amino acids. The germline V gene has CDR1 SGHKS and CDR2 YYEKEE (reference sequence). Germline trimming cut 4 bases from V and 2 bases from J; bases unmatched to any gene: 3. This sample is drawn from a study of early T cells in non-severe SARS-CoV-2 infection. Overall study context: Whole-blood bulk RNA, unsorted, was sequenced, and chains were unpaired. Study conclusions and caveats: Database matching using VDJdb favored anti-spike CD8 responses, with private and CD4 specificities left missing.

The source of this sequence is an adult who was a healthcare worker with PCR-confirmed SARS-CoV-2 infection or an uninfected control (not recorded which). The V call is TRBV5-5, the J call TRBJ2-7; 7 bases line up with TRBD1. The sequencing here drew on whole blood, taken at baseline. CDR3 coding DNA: TGTGCCAGCAGCCCAGGGGGTACCTACGAGCAGTACTTC. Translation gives CASSPGGTYEQYF.